The subject of this entry is one T cell receptor beta chain. With baseline, cycle 4 day 1, and cycle 7 day 1 as timepoints, blood was sampled. Produced via immunoSEQ multiplex PCR; TCRdb's table is partial and in-frame only. The sample has about 60,000 clones, about four fifths seen once. The sample is drawn from a study of OX40 agonist ivuxolimab in advanced cancers. Whole-study context: The mean age was approximately 60 years, ranging from about 20 to 79, with 65% to 85% of participants male.

CDR1 is LNHDA, CDR2 SQIVND, per germline (reference sequence). Between the trimmed V and J ends, which lost 3 bases and 1 base, there was a span of 4 bases. The CDR3 loop spans 14 amino acids. This sample comprised CD4+ or CD8+ T cells sorted from blood, obtained in a trial of the OX40 agonist ivuxolimab. The sequence was obtained from an adult with an advanced solid tumor such as melanoma, head and neck, liver or kidney cancer. This sequence joins TRBV19 and TRBJ2-6; D gene ambiguous. CDR3 in amino acids: CASSIGSGANVLTF. CDR3 nucleotide sequence: TGTGCCAGTAGTATCGGGTCTGGGGCCAACGTCCTGACTTTC.